The 13 T cell receptor beta chains reported below all come from one sample, sequenced in a study of blood T cell repertoires in COVID-19 (dated by TCRdb to about 2020). Receptor amplification or capture employed the immunoSEQ multiplex PCR assay. The table comes from immuneACCESS by way of TCRdb, which keeps in-frame sequences with V and J called. Part of the clones is missing from these tables; in studies checked, under half for an unresolved V gene and the rest for unknown reasons. Within this sample are around 60,000 clones, with around 82% of them counted one time only. The top ten constitute approximately 7% of the sample. Sequencing used peripheral blood. These receptors were collected from a man aged 60 to 69 with acute or convalescent COVID-19.

The V gene is TRBV29-1, the J gene TRBJ2-1; tentatively, D is TRBD2 (6 bases). Trimming took off 5 bases at V and 1 base at J, with 9 bases between the two ends. The CDR3 has 13 residues. CDR1 SQVTM and CDR2 ANQGSEA come from the germline V gene. CDR3 amino acids: CSVRELSYNEQFF. The CDR3 coding sequence is TGCAGCGTTCGGGAGTTATCCTACAATGAGCAGTTCTTC.

The gene calls are TRBV19 and TRBJ1-5; 7 bases are a match to TRBD1. J lost 7 bases, V lost 7 bases, and 10 bases had no gene match. CDR1 LNHDA and CDR2 SQIVND come from the germline V gene (reference sequence). The CDR3 spans 14 residues. The CDR3 bases are TGTGCCAGTACCATAGGGGGCTCGGGGCAGCCCCAGCATTTT. It codes for CASTIGGSGQPQHF.

This rearrangement joins TRBV5-1 to TRBJ2-7; tentatively, D is TRBD2 (6 bases). CDR3 length equals 13 residues. Germline assignment: CDR1 SGHRS and CDR2 YFSETQ. V lost 0 bases and J 6 bases, leaving 10 bases between the germline ends. This CDR3 reads CASSLAGVGEQYF. The CDR3 region has the DNA TGCGCCAGCAGCTTGGCGGGGGTGGGCGAGCAGTACTTC.

The chain links TRBV5-6 to TRBJ2-1; no clear D. Between the trimmed V and J ends, which lost 1 base and 8 bases, there was a span of 13 bases. Germline V gives CDR1 SGHDT, CDR2 YYEEEE. The CDR3 consists of 14 residues. The CDR3 protein is CASSLYPGGDEQFF. CDR3 nucleotides: TGTGCCAGCAGCTTGTACCCCGGCGGAGATGAGCAGTTCTTC.

The J gene is TRBJ2-7, the V gene TRBV6-5; 8 positions match TRBD2. The V gene end was trimmed by 10 bases and the J gene end by 0 bases; junction bases not matched to a gene: 8. Germline CDR1 is MNHEY and CDR2 is SVGAGI. The CDR3 sequence is 14 residues long. The CDR3 nucleotides read TGTGCCACGCGAGTGGCGGGGGGCTCCTACGAGCAGTACTTC. Translating it yields CATRVAGGSYEQYF.

The chain uses TRBV27 and TRBJ2-3; D perhaps matches TRBD1 (5 bases). Trimming stripped 5 bases from V and 0 bases from J, with 15 bases between. The CDR3 has 16 residues. Germline V lookup: CDR1 MNHEY, CDR2 SMNVEV (reference sequence). DNA for the CDR3: TGTGCCAGCAGTCCCCCCCGACAGTCTAGCACAGATACGCAGTATTTT. Its translation: CASSPPRQSSTDTQYF.

This rearrangement joins TRBV7-3 to TRBJ2-1; TRBD2 matches 13 bases. Germline V gene lookup returns CDR1 SGHTA and CDR2 FQGTGA. The CDR3 spans 16 residues. V was pared by 5 bases and J by 6 bases, with 7 bases of the junction left unmatched. CDR3 coding DNA: TGTGCCAGCAGCCCTATAACTAGCGGGGGGGTCAATGAGCAGTTCTTC. This sequence encodes CASSPITSGGVNEQFF.

This clone was recorded only once. The J gene is TRBJ2-5, the V gene TRBV19; 8 positions agree with TRBD2. Per germline, CDR1 LNHDA and CDR2 SQIVND (reference sequence). There are 14 residues in the CDR3. V lost 4 bases and J lost 4; bases outside the gene matches: 5. CDR3 nucleotide sequence: TGTGCCAGTAGTAGCGGGGGGCCTGGAGAGACCCAGTACTTC. It specifies CASSSGGPGETQYF.

In its sample, this clone was seen a few times. The V call is TRBV10-1, the J call TRBJ2-5, with a tentative D call TRBD2 (5 bases). Germline V gene sequence: CDR1 WNHNN, CDR2 SYGVQD (reference sequence). CDR3 length: 15 residues. The V gene lost 0 bases and the J gene lost 4 bases, with 12 bases spanning the gap. This chain's CDR3 is CASSESSRAGETQYF. CDR3 sequence (DNA): TGCGCCAGCAGTGAGTCTTCTAGGGCGGGAGAGACCCAGTACTTC.

The rearrangement joins TRBV3-1 (or the pseudogene TRBV3-2) to TRBJ1-1; a possible D gene is TRBD1 (5 bases). This CDR3 is built from 15 residues. Per germline, CDR1 LGHDT and CDR2 YNNKEL (reference sequence). Between the trimmed V and J ends, which lost 2 bases and 0 bases, there was a span of 10 bases. In DNA, the CDR3 is TGTGCCAGCAGCCAACAACGACAGATGAACACTGAAGCTTTCTTT. It codes for CASSQQRQMNTEAFF.

The chain is built from TRBV5-1 and TRBJ1-4, with D possibly matching TRBD1 (5 bases). CDR3 size: 14 residues. Germline values: CDR1 SGHRS, CDR2 YFSETQ. Trimming removed 8 bases from V and 4 bases from J, with 15 bases in between. The DNA of the CDR3 is TGCGCCAGTCCCCGACAGCCTCTTAATGAAAAACTGTTTTTT. It is translated as CASPRQPLNEKLFF.

The chain links TRBV6-5 to TRBJ2-7; D unresolved. CDR3 length: 13 residues. The germline V gene encodes CDR1 MNHEY and CDR2 SVGAGI. With 0 bases removed from V and 5 bases from J, the gap between germline ends came to 8 bases. CDR3 nucleotide sequence: TGTGCCAGCAGTTACTCGGCCCGCCACGAGCAGTACTTC. Translating gives CASSYSARHEQYF.

This clone was counted once. This chain joins TRBV29-1 and TRBJ1-5; D possibly corresponds to TRBD1 (5 bases). The CDR3 has 13 amino acids. V was shortened by 5 bases and J by 5 bases, with 13 bases between the two germline ends. Germline-derived CDR1 and CDR2 are SQVTM and ANQGSEA. The CDR3 coding sequence is TGCAGCGTTAGGTTGGGGGGTGATCAGCCCCAGCATTTT. This translates into CSVRLGGDQPQHF.